The next 29 T cell receptor beta chains were all read from a single sample in a study of cytomegalovirus exposure and HLA in healthy donors. The PCR contained 60 Vbeta and 13 Jbeta primers. Generated by immunoSEQ multiplex PCR, the TCRdb table keeps only in-frame clones and is missing some. The data contain 130,000 or so clones, around 76% of them singletons. Material for sequencing was PBMCs. The receptors stem from a male donor in good health and CMV-seronegative.

The rearrangement joins TRBV7-6 to TRBJ2-5, with D perhaps matching TRBD1 (5 bases). The J call is in doubt because the DNA end fits TRBJ2-7 better. This CDR3 comprises 15 residues. The germline V gene encodes CDR1 SGHVS and CDR2 FNYEAQ. CDR3 protein: CASSSGFEGAYEQYF. The CDR3, as DNA: TGTGCCAGCAGCTCCGGGTTCGAAGGGGCCTACGAGCAGTACTTC.

The rearrangement joins TRBV30 to TRBJ1-4, with D tentatively TRBD1 (6 bases). The CDR3 sequence is 16 residues long. The V gene's germline CDR1 is GTSNPN and CDR2 SVGIG (reference sequence). Trimming left V 0 bases short and J 0 bases short, with 11 bases between. The CDR3 spells CAWSVGGAATNEKLFF. The CDR3 DNA reads as TGTGCCTGGAGTGTCGGGGGGGCGGCAACTAATGAAAAACTGTTTTTT.

The chain recombines TRBV5-1 with TRBJ2-7; D is ambiguous. The V gene lost 0 bases and the J gene lost 0 bases, with 10 bases spanning the gap. CDR1 is SGHRS, CDR2 YFSETQ, per germline. The CDR3 sequence is 15 residues long. The CDR3 DNA reads as TGCGCCAGCAGCTTGGCCGGTAGCCTCTCCTACGAGCAGTACTTC. It codes for CASSLAGSLSYEQYF.

V and J are TRBV11-1 and TRBJ1-6; perhaps TRBD1 as D (6 bases). The CDR3 consists of 13 residues. Germline-derived CDR1 and CDR2 are SGHAT and FQDESV (reference sequence). V lost 2 bases and J 7 bases, leaving 6 bases between the germline ends. The CDR3: CASSLTGNSPLHF. The CDR3, as DNA: TGTGCCAGCAGCTTAACAGGGAATTCACCCCTCCACTTT.

This chain links TRBV5-6 with TRBJ2-7, with TRBD1 matching 7 bases. V dropped 0 bases and J dropped 2; count of bases not matched to a gene: 5. Germline-derived CDR1 and CDR2 are SGHDT and YYEEEE. The CDR3 is 15 amino acids. This CDR3 reads CASSLGGQSAYEQYF. DNA of the CDR3: TGTGCCAGCAGCTTGGGGGGACAGTCAGCCTACGAGCAGTACTTC.

J is TRBJ2-1 and V is TRBV5-1, with 10 bases aligning to TRBD1. The V and J ends lost 3 bases and 5 bases, in that order; junction bases with no gene match: 5. Germline CDR1 SGHRS, CDR2 YFSETQ. The CDR3 length is 15 residues. The CDR3 coding sequence is TGCGCCAGCAGCTCGGGACAGGGGTTTGACAATGAGCAGTTCTTC. Translation: CASSSGQGFDNEQFF.

In this sample, this clone turned up a few times. The chain employs TRBV5-5 and TRBJ2-5; 8 bases match TRBD1. J was trimmed by 3 bases and V by 1 base; bases with no gene match: 5. The length of the CDR3 is 15 residues. Germline V gene sequence: CDR1 SGHKS, CDR2 YYEKEE (reference sequence). CDR3 in DNA: TGTGCCAGCAGCTTGCGTGTGACAGGGGAAGAGACCCAGTACTTC. Translated, it gives CASSLRVTGEETQYF.

V and J are TRBV30 and TRBJ1-3, with D perhaps matching TRBD1 (6 bases). Germline CDR1 and CDR2: GTSNPN and SVGIG (reference sequence). CDR3 length: 15 residues. Trimming took off 3 bases at V and 1 base at J, with 13 bases between the two ends. The CDR3 sequence: CAWSQGFVSGNTIYF. CDR3 in DNA: TGTGCCTGGAGCCAGGGGTTTGTGTCTGGAAACACCATATATTTT.

On this clone: Relative to the germline gene, one junction end is altered; a read error may explain this. This chain joins TRBV4-1 and TRBJ2-3; 8 nucleotides align to TRBD1. The CDR3 spans 16 residues. Germline V gene sequence: CDR1 MGHRA, CDR2 YSYEKL. This chain's CDR3 is CASRQEIQGVTDTQYF. DNA for the CDR3: TGCGCCAGCAGACAAGAAATACAGGGGGTCACAGATACGCAGTATTTT.

This rearrangement joins TRBV28 to TRBJ2-3; D is uncertain. V shed 8 bases and J shed 3 bases, with 9 bases lying between them. Looked up from germline, CDR1 is MDHEN and CDR2 is SYDVKM. The CDR3 totals 12 residues. For the CDR3, the DNA is TGTGCCAGCCGCGAGGCGACAGATACGCAGTATTTT. Translation gives CASREATDTQYF. The variable domain in full, completed from reference TRBV28 and TRBJ2-3, reads DVKVTQSSRYLVKRTGEKVFLECVQDMDHENMFWYRQDPGLGLRLIYFSYDVKMKEKGDIPEGYSVSREKKERFSLILESASTNQTSMYLCASREATDTQYFGPGTRLTVL.

This chain links TRBV4-1 with TRBJ2-1; no clear D. CDR1 and CDR2 from the germline V gene are MGHRA and YSYEKL. The CDR3 contains 16 residues. Trimming left V 4 bases short and J 7 bases short, with 20 bases between. In nucleotides, the CDR3 is TGCGCCAGCAGCCTAGTCGAAAGTAGAATGGTTAATGAGCAGTTCTTC. Protein: CASSLVESRMVNEQFF.

The chain has TRBV7-2 and TRBJ2-5; 7 bases match TRBD2. Losses at the gene ends were 7 bases for V and 2 bases for J; bases not matched to a gene: 4. Germline V gene lookup returns CDR1 SGHTA and CDR2 FQGNSA. This CDR3 spans 13 amino acids. The CDR3 DNA is TGTGCCAGCACCCGCGGGGGTCAAGAGACCCAGTACTTC. Its protein product is CASTRGGQETQYF.

The CDR3 protein is CASSLSGGSRDEQYF. CDR3 DNA: TGTGCCAGCAGCCTAAGTGGGGGGTCGCGGGACGAGCAGTACTTC. This chain connects TRBV7-2 to TRBJ2-7; D possibly corresponds to TRBD2 (6 bases). V lost 5 bases and J 5 bases, leaving 19 bases between the germline ends. This CDR3 is built from 15 residues. Germline values: CDR1 SGHTA, CDR2 FQGNSA.

The chain employs TRBV14 and TRBJ2-1; 7 positions match TRBD2. J lost 8 bases, V lost 3 bases, and 13 bases had no gene match. The CDR3 loop spans 16 amino acids. Germline V gene lookup returns CDR1 SGHDN and CDR2 FVKESK. In DNA form, the CDR3 reads TGTGCCAGCAGCCACCTTACTGGCGGGAGAGGCGATGAGCAGTTCTTC. It is translated as CASSHLTGGRGDEQFF.

The chain couples TRBV4-3 to TRBJ1-2, with TRBD1 matching over 9 bases. Germline assignment: CDR1 LGHNA and CDR2 YSLEER. The CDR3 sequence is 15 residues long. V lost 1 base to trimming and J lost 6 bases; unmatched junction nucleotides: 6. CDR3: CASSQGDREVDGYTF. CDR3 nucleotides: TGCGCCAGCAGCCAAGGGGACAGGGAAGTCGATGGCTACACCTTC.

The table lists this clone with a count of one. This chain links TRBV25-1 with TRBJ2-7, with D possibly matching TRBD2 (6 bases). Trimming cost V 9 bases and J 7 bases, with 22 bases left between them. Germline assignment: CDR1 MGHDK and CDR2 SYGVNS. This CDR3 is 14 amino acids long. CDR3 in amino acids: CASTTGVGVGEQYF. Written as DNA, the CDR3 is TGTGCCAGTACCACGGGGGTGGGGGTAGGGGAGCAGTACTTC.

V is TRBV6-1 and J is TRBJ1-1; D is uncertain. Trimming left V 7 bases short and J 2 bases short, with 14 bases between. The length of the CDR3 is 14 residues. The germline CDR1 and CDR2 sequences are MNHNS and SASEGT. As DNA, the CDR3 is TGTGCCAGCACCCCGGAGCACGGCAACACTGAAGCTTTCTTT. Encoded protein: CASTPEHGNTEAFF.

The V call is TRBV30, the J call TRBJ2-3; 8 bases fit TRBD2. Looked up from germline, CDR1 is GTSNPN and CDR2 is SVGIG (reference sequence). V gave up 5 bases and J gave up 3 bases; unmatched junction bases: 10. The CDR3 is 15 residues long. Here the CDR3 reads CAWSILAGSTDTQYF. The CDR3 nucleotides read TGTGCCTGGTCCATTTTAGCGGGGTCTACAGATACGCAGTATTTT.

The J gene is TRBJ2-3, the V gene TRBV27; TRBD2 matches at 7 bases. This CDR3 is built from 16 residues. Germline trimming cut 2 bases from V and 0 bases from J; bases unmatched to any gene: 5. The V gene's germline CDR1 is MNHEY and CDR2 SMNVEV (reference sequence). The CDR3 DNA reads TGTGCCAGCAGTTTAGGGGCGGGGGATAGCACAGATACGCAGTATTTT. This translates into CASSLGAGDSTDTQYF.

The genes are TRBV29-1 and TRBJ1-1; 7 nucleotides align to TRBD1. CDR1 and CDR2 (germline): SQVTM, ANQGSEA. Trimming at V came to 6 bases and at J to 10 bases, leaving 11 bases not matched to a gene. CDR3 length: 12 amino acids. CDR3 protein: CSVRQGTLGAFF. CDR3 nucleotides: TGCAGCGTCCGACAGGGTACCTTGGGAGCTTTCTTT.

J is TRBJ2-7 and V is TRBV28; 9 positions agree with TRBD1. Germline V gene data show CDR1 as MDHEN and CDR2 as SYDVKM. Trimming cost V 7 bases and J 5 bases; bases outside gene matches: 12. The length of the CDR3 is 15 residues. The CDR3 region is CASTPLRGQGHEQYF. For the CDR3, the DNA is TGTGCCAGCACCCCCCTTCGGGGACAGGGCCACGAGCAGTACTTC. Combining the CDR3 with reference TRBV28 and TRBJ2-7 gives the whole variable domain DVKVTQSSRYLVKRTGEKVFLECVQDMDHENMFWYRQDPGLGLRLIYFSYDVKMKEKGDIPEGYSVSREKKERFSLILESASTNQTSMYLCASTPLRGQGHEQYFGPGTRLTVT.

V is TRBV7-2 and J is TRBJ2-7; possibly TRBD1 for D (5 bases). CDR3 length: 13 amino acids. The V gene's germline CDR1 is SGHTA and CDR2 FQGNSA. The germline V and J ends were trimmed by 6 bases and 2 bases, with 11 bases remaining between them. The CDR3 DNA sequence: TGTGCCAGCAGTAGGGGCCTACCCTACGAGCAGTACTTC. Encoded protein: CASSRGLPYEQYF.

V gene TRBV19 combines with J gene TRBJ2-7; D perhaps matches TRBD1 (6 bases). Germline CDR1 and CDR2: LNHDA and SQIVND (reference sequence). V was pared by 6 bases and J by 0 bases, with 21 bases between. This CDR3 has 17 residues. CDR3 protein: CASSPPTIQGSSYEQYF. The DNA for the CDR3 is TGTGCCAGTAGCCCTCCGACTATCCAGGGGAGCTCCTACGAGCAGTACTTC.

With respect to this clone: At the DNA level, this CDR3 is encoded by other sequences in the same sample as well. Here the CDR3 DNA reads TGTGCCAGCAGCGCCAGCGGGAGGGACTACAATGAGCAGTTCTTC. It specifies CASSASGRDYNEQFF. This rearrangement joins TRBV9 to TRBJ2-1, with TRBD2 identical over 10 bases. Germline V gene lookup returns CDR1 SGDLS and CDR2 YYNGEE. V lost 3 bases to trimming and J lost 3 bases; unmatched junction nucleotides: 3. This CDR3 is 15 amino acids long.

Concerning this clone: Other DNA variants within this sample encode the same CDR3. The rearrangement links TRBV18 to TRBJ2-3; perhaps TRBD1 as D (6 bases). Trimming took off 3 bases at V and 5 bases at J, with 18 bases between the two ends. Germline V lookup: CDR1 KGHSH, CDR2 LQKENI. The CDR3 covers 16 residues. The CDR3 loop is CASSPLRAGDKDTQYF. The CDR3 DNA reads TGTGCCAGCTCACCTCTCCGGGCAGGGGATAAAGATACGCAGTATTTT. Supplemented by reference TRBV18 and TRBJ2-3, the full variable domain reads NAGVMQNPRHLVRRRGQEARLRCSPMKGHSHVYWYRQLPEEGLKFMVYLQKENIIDESGMPKERFSAEFPKEGPSILRIQQVVRGDSAAYFCASSPLRAGDKDTQYFGPGTRLTVL.

Turning to this clone: The identical CDR3 is also encoded by other nucleotide sequences in the sample. V usage is TRBV30 and J usage is TRBJ2-5; D call uncertain. The CDR3 is 11 amino acids. The V gene lost 5 bases and the J gene lost 5 bases, with 9 bases spanning the gap. Germline CDR1 GTSNPN, CDR2 SVGIG (reference sequence). For the CDR3, the DNA is TGTGCCTGGTCCACCGGGGAGACCCAGTACTTC. Translation gives CAWSTGETQYF.

The chain carries TRBV19 and TRBJ2-7; perhaps TRBD1 as D (6 bases). The germline CDR1 and CDR2 sequences are LNHDA and SQIVND (reference sequence). The CDR3 contains 15 residues. Trimming left V 2 bases short and J 3 bases short, with 14 bases between. This chain's CDR3 is CASSISPGQHYEQYF. CDR3 nucleotides: TGTGCCAGTAGTATATCCCCGGGACAACACTACGAGCAGTACTTC.

The J gene is TRBJ2-7, the V gene TRBV6-5, with TRBD1 matching over 7 bases. V lost 2 bases and J lost 3; bases outside the gene matches: 7. Germline CDR1 and CDR2: MNHEY and SVGAGI. There are 15 residues in the CDR3. CDR3 in DNA: TGTGCCAGCAGTTACAGGGACCCAGGGGGCTACGAGCAGTACTTC. Translated, it gives CASSYRDPGGYEQYF.

A word on this clone: The germline gene is not matched at one end of the junction; a read error may be the cause. V is TRBV7-9 and J is TRBJ2-5; 8 nucleotides match TRBD1. The V gene's germline CDR1 is SEHNR and CDR2 FQNEAQ (reference sequence). The CDR3 is 16 amino acids. This CDR3 reads CSSSPEGQGIWETQYF. The CDR3 coding sequence is TGTTCCAGCAGCCCGGAAGGACAGGGAATCTGGGAGACCCAGTACTTC.